Sequencing of this T cell receptor (beta chain) was carried out in a study of spatial heterogeneity in lung cancer. Time point specified: blood at routine non-recurrence follow-up after resection. All TCR cDNA molecules were individually tagged with a unique molecular identifier. TCRdb used MiXCR to reprocess the 5' RACE reads, holding one entry per CDR3 protein. The profile shows 110,000 or so distinct CDR3 sequences, 10% to 14% of them singletons. This clonotype came up a few times. The TCR originated in a female donor with early-stage non-small cell lung cancer. The source was PBMCs, collected at follow-up.

The chain's CDR3 is CSVADMGLQHF. For the CDR3, the DNA is TGCAGCGTCGCGGACATGGGGCTCCAGCATTTT. The J gene is TRBJ1-5, the V gene TRBV29-1; perhaps TRBD1 as D (5 bases). This CDR3 is 11 amino acids long. With 6 bases removed from V and 12 bases from J, the gap between germline ends came to 15 bases. Germline V gene lookup returns CDR1 SQVTM and CDR2 ANQGSEA.